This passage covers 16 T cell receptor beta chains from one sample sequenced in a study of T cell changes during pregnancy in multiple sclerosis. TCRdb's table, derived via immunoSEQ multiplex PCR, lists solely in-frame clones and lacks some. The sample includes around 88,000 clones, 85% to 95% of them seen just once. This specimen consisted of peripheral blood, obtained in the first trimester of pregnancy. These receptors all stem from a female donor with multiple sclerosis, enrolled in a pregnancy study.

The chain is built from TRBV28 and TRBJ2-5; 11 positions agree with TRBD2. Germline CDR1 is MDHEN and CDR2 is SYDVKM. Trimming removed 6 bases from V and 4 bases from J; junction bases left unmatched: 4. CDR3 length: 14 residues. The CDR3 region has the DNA TGTGCCAGCAGCCACGGACTAGCGGGAGAGACCCAGTACTTC. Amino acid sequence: CASSHGLAGETQYF.

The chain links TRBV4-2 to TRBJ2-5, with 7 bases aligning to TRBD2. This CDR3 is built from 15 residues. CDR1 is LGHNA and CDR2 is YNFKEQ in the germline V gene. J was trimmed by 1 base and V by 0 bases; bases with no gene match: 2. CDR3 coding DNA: TGTGCCAGCAGCCAAGAAGCGGGATTCCAAGAGACCCAGTACTTC. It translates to CASSQEAGFQETQYF.

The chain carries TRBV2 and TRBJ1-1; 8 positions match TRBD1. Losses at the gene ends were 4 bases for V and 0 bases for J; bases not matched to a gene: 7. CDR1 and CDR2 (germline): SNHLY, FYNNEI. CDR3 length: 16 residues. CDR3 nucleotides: TGTGCCAGCAGTGCCCCAGGGGGCAGGATGAACACTGAAGCTTTCTTT. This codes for CASSAPGGRMNTEAFF.

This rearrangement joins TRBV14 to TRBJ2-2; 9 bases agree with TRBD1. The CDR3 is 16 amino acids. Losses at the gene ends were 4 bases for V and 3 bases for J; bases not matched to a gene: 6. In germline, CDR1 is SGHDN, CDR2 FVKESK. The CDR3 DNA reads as TGTGCCAGCAGCCTTAACAGGGGGCTTGACACCGGGGAGCTGTTTTTT. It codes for CASSLNRGLDTGELFF. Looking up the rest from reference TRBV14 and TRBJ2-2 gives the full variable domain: EAGVTQFPSHSVIEKGQTVTLRCDPISGHDNLYWYRRVMGKEIKFLLHFVKESKQDESGMPNNRFLAERTGGTYSTLKVQPAELEDSGVYFCASSLNRGLDTGELFFGEGSRLTVL.

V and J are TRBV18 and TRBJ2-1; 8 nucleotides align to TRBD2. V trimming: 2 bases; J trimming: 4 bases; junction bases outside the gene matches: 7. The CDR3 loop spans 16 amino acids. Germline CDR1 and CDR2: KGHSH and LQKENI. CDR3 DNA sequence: TGTGCCAGCTCACCAGCCCCTAGCGGGTTATACAATGAGCAGTTCTTC. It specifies CASSPAPSGLYNEQFF.

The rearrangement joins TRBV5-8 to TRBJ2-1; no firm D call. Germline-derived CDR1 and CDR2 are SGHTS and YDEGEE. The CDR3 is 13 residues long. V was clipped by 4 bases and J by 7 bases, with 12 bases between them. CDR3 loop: CASSQPSTNEQFF. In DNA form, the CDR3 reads TGTGCCAGCAGCCAACCGTCCACTAATGAGCAGTTCTTC.

Here the CDR3 reads CATSRDLFGAQETQYF. The CDR3 coding sequence is TGTGCCACCAGCAGAGATCTGTTCGGAGCTCAAGAGACCCAGTACTTC. The chain uses TRBV15 and TRBJ2-5; the D is unclear. V was clipped by 0 bases and J by 2 bases, with 13 bases between them. Germline values: CDR1 LNHNV, CDR2 YYDKDF (reference sequence). The CDR3 contains 16 residues.

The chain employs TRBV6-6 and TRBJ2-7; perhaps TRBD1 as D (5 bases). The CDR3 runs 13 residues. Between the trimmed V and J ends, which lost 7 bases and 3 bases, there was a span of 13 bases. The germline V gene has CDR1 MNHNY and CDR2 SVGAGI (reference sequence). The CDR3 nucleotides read TGTGCCAGCATCTATTCTCAGGGCTACGAGCAGTACTTC. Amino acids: CASIYSQGYEQYF.

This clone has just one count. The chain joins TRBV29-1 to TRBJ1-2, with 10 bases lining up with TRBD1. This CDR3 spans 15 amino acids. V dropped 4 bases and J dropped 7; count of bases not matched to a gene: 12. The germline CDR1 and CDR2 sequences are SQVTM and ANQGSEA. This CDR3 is CSVVQATGGGGGYTF. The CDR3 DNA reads TGCAGCGTTGTCCAAGCGACAGGGGGCGGTGGTGGCTACACCTTC.

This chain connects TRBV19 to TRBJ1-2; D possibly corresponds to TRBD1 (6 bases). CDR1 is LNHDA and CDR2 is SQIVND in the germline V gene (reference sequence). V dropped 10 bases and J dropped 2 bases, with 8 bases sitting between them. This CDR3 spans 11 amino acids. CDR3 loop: CATRGNYGYTF. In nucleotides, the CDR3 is TGTGCCACCAGGGGCAACTATGGCTACACCTTC.

As DNA, the CDR3 is TGTGCCAGCAGCACCCAGACAGTAACCCCCTATGGCTACACCTTC. It specifies CASSTQTVTPYGYTF. The chain employs TRBV5-6 and TRBJ1-2; D possibly corresponds to TRBD1 (5 bases). The CDR3 has 15 amino acids. Germline CDR1 and CDR2: SGHDT and YYEEEE. The V and J ends lost 4 bases and 4 bases respectively, with 17 bases between them.

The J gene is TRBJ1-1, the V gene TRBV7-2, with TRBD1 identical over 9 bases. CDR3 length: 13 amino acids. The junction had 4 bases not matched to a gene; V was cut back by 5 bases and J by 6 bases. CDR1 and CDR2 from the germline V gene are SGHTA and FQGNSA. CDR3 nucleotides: TGTGCCAGCAGCCGAACAGGGGGCTCTGAAGCTTTCTTT. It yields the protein CASSRTGGSEAFF. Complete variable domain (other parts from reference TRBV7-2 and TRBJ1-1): GAGVSQSPSNKVTEKGKDVELRCDPISGHTALYWYRQSLGQGLEFLIYFQGNSAPDKSGLPSDRFSAERTGGSVSTLTIQRTQQEDSAVYLCASSRTGGSEAFFGQGTRLTVV.

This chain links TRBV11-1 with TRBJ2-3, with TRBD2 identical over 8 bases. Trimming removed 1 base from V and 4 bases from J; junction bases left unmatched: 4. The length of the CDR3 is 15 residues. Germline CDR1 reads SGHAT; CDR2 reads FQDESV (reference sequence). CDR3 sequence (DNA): TGTGCCAGCAGCTTAGACGGGAGGGCAGCAGATACGCAGTATTTT. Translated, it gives CASSLDGRAADTQYF.

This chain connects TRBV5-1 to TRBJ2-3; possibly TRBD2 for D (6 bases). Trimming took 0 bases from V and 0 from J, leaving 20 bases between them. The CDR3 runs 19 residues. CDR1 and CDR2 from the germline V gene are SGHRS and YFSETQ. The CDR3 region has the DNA TGCGCCAGCAGCTTGGCCAGGGACTCCGTCGCGACTAGCACAGATACGCAGTATTTT. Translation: CASSLARDSVATSTDTQYF.

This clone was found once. As DNA, the CDR3 is TGTGCCAGCAGACCCGGGACTAGCGGCACAGATACGCAGTATTTT. Its translation: CASRPGTSGTDTQYF. This chain connects TRBV7-9 to TRBJ2-3, with 10 positions matching TRBD2. Losses at the gene ends were 6 bases for V and 1 base for J; bases not matched to a gene: 4. CDR3 length: 15 amino acids. CDR1 is SEHNR and CDR2 is FQNEAQ in the germline V gene (reference sequence).

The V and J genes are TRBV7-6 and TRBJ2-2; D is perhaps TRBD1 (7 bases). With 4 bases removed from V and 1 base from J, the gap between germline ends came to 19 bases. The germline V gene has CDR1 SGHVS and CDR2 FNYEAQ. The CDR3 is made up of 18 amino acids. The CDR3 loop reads CASSSDPHRGGNTGELFF. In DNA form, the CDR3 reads TGTGCCAGCAGCTCCGACCCTCACAGGGGAGGGAACACCGGGGAGCTGTTTTTT.